One and the same sample provided the 5 T cell receptor beta chains below, sequenced in a study of cytomegalovirus exposure and HLA in healthy donors. Both 60 Vbeta primers and 13 Jbeta primers went into the PCR. The data were produced by immunoSEQ multiplex PCR, yet TCRdb's version contains in-frame clones alone and is incomplete. The data contain 100,000 to 120,000 clones, roughly 13% of them singletons. Sequencing input: PBMCs. All receptors come from a man aged 40-49 years in good health and CMV-seropositive.

The rearrangement uses TRBV5-6 and TRBJ2-7; 11 bases map to TRBD2. V lost 4 bases and J lost 2; bases outside the gene matches: 2. This CDR3 spans 14 amino acids. Looked up from germline, CDR1 is SGHDT and CDR2 is YYEEEE. In nucleotides, the CDR3 is TGTGCCAGCAGCCCACTAGCGGGGGCCTACGAGCAGTACTTC. Protein: CASSPLAGAYEQYF.

The rearrangement links TRBV4-3 to TRBJ1-4; TRBD1 matches at 10 bases. V shed 3 bases, J shed 6 bases, and the junction held 4 bases outside the gene matches. Germline V CDR1 and CDR2: LGHNA, YSLEER. The CDR3 extends over 15 amino acids. Here the CDR3 DNA reads TGCGCCAGCAGCCAGCCGGGACAGGGGCATGAAAAACTGTTTTTT. Amino acids: CASSQPGQGHEKLFF.

V usage is TRBV4-1 and J usage is TRBJ1-3; D remains ambiguous. Germline-derived CDR1 and CDR2 are MGHRA and YSYEKL. The CDR3 length is 13 residues. V was shortened by 6 bases and J by 0 bases, with 6 bases between the two germline ends. CDR3 loop: CASSFRSGNTIYF. In DNA form, the CDR3 reads TGCGCCAGCAGTTTCCGCTCTGGAAACACCATATATTTT.

This clone has just a few counts. This chain connects TRBV10-1 to TRBJ2-1; 13 bases fit TRBD2. The CDR3 runs 15 residues. The germline V gene encodes CDR1 WNHNN and CDR2 SYGVQD (reference sequence). V dropped 6 bases and J dropped 9; count of bases not matched to a gene: 8. CDR3 loop: CASSDGLAGAVEQFF. CDR3 in DNA: TGCGCCAGCAGCGACGGACTAGCGGGAGCGGTTGAGCAGTTCTTC.

This clone was found a few times. The rearrangement links TRBV6-5 to TRBJ2-2, with TRBD1 as a possible D gene (6 bases). V lost 5 bases and J 5 bases, leaving 15 bases between the germline ends. The CDR3 is 15 residues long. The V gene's germline CDR1 is MNHEY and CDR2 SVGAGI. The CDR3 DNA reads TGTGCCAGCAGTCCCTTACGGACAGCTACCGGGGAGCTGTTTTTT. Protein: CASSPLRTATGELFF.